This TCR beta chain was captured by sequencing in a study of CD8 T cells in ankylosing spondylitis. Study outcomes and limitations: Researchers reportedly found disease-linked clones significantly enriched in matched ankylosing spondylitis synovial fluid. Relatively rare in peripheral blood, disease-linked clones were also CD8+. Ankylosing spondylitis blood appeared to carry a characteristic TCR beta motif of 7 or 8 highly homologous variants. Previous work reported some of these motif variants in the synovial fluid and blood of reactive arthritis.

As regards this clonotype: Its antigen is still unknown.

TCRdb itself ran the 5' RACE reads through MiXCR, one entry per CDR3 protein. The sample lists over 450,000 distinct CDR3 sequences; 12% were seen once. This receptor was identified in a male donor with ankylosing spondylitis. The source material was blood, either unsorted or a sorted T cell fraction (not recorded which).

The CDR3 loop reads CASSPHISSSTIPDTQYF. In DNA, the CDR3 is TGTGCCAGCAGCCCCCATATCAGCAGCTCTACCATACCAGATACGCAGTATTTT. The V gene is TRBV11-1, the J gene TRBJ2-3; no clear D gene. The V gene lost 5 bases and the J gene lost 4 bases, with 25 bases spanning the gap. Germline V lookup: CDR1 SGHAT, CDR2 FQDESV (reference sequence). This CDR3 has 18 amino acids.